A selection of T cell receptor beta chains follows, all from one sample in a study of shared clonotypes between healthy human individuals. Produced via immunoSEQ multiplex PCR; TCRdb's table is partial and in-frame only. The sample records about 1.5 million clones, roughly 97% being singletons. The sample consisted of naive CD4+ T cells sorted from blood. The origin of the receptors is a young man in good health. The CDR3 runs from the conserved cysteine through the conserved F or W. A D gene is named only where the DNA matches it firmly. Clone size is given for some rows only: seen once, a few or many times, or a class if the clone is expanded.

j_call: TRBJ2-5
d_call: -
clone_size: -
v_call: TRBV6-5
cdr3_nt: TGTGCCAGCAGTTACTCTCGTATATCGGGAGAGACCCAGTACTTC
cdr3_aa: CASSYSRISGETQYF

j_call: TRBJ2-1
d_call: -
clone_size: -
v_call: TRBV28
cdr3_nt: TGTGCCAGCGGCGGGACTCCGGACAATGAGCAGTTCTTC
cdr3_aa: CASGGTPDNEQFF

j_call: TRBJ2-1
d_call: -
clone_size: -
v_call: TRBV2
cdr3_nt: TGTGCCAGCAGTGAAAATGTGGCAGGAGCATACAATGAGCAGTTCTTC
cdr3_aa: CASSENVAGAYNEQFF

j_call: TRBJ2-1
d_call: -
clone_size: once
v_call: TRBV5-1
cdr3_nt: TGCGCCAGCAGCTTGACAGGCTACAATGAGCAGTTCTTC
cdr3_aa: CASSLTGYNEQFF

j_call: TRBJ2-1
d_call: TRBD1
clone_size: -
v_call: TRBV29-1
cdr3_nt: TGCAGCGTTCTTGGGGGACAGAGATTCTACAATGAGCAGTTCTTC
cdr3_aa: CSVLGGQRFYNEQFF

j_call: TRBJ1-2
d_call: -
clone_size: -
v_call: TRBV29-1
cdr3_nt: TGCAGCGTTGGAGGTCTGCTTGCCGATGGCTACACCTTC
cdr3_aa: CSVGGLLADGYTF

j_call: TRBJ2-7
d_call: -
clone_size: -
v_call: TRBV6-4
cdr3_nt: TGTGCCAGCATGAGGGGGAAAGTGGGGGGCATATCTAGGGAGCAGTACTTC
cdr3_aa: CASMRGKVGGISREQYF

j_call: TRBJ2-6
d_call: -
clone_size: -
v_call: TRBV5-4
cdr3_nt: TGTGCCAGCAGCCATAGAGGGACTGGGGCCAACGTCCTGACTTTC
cdr3_aa: CASSHRGTGANVLTF

j_call: TRBJ1-2
d_call: -
clone_size: -
v_call: TRBV20-1
cdr3_nt: TGCAGTGCTAGTCATGGCTACACCTTC
cdr3_aa: CSASHGYTF

j_call: TRBJ2-3
d_call: -
clone_size: -
v_call: TRBV25-1
cdr3_nt: TGTGCCAGCAGTGAAGCTCTGGCAGGGTTGTATACGCAGTATTTT
cdr3_aa: CASSEALAGLYTQYF

j_call: TRBJ2-3
d_call: -
clone_size: -
v_call: TRBV29-1
cdr3_nt: TGCAGCGGGGCGAGGGGAGTGGAAGATACGCAGTATTTT
cdr3_aa: CSGARGVEDTQYF

j_call: TRBJ2-1
d_call: TRBD2
clone_size: -
v_call: TRBV7-9
cdr3_nt: TGTGCCATCACTAGCGGTATTCTATACAATGAGCAGTTCTTC
cdr3_aa: CAITSGILYNEQFF

j_call: TRBJ2-3
d_call: TRBD2
clone_size: -
v_call: TRBV7-8
cdr3_nt: TGTGCCAGCAGCAAGCCGCTGGGACTAGCGGGCAGCACAGATACGCAGTATTTT
cdr3_aa: CASSKPLGLAGSTDTQYF

j_call: TRBJ1-3
d_call: -
clone_size: -
v_call: TRBV2
cdr3_nt: TGTGCCAGCACCGCGGACGGGCTCTCTGGAAACACCATATATTTT
cdr3_aa: CASTADGLSGNTIYF

j_call: TRBJ2-5
d_call: -
clone_size: -
v_call: TRBV5-1
cdr3_nt: TGCGCCAGCAGCTTGGAGGCAGGGAGGGAGACCCAGTACTTC
cdr3_aa: CASSLEAGRETQYF

j_call: TRBJ2-2
d_call: -
clone_size: -
v_call: TRBV2
cdr3_nt: TGTGCCAGCAGTGCGTGGCCGTCAGCAACCGGGGAGCTGTTTTTT
cdr3_aa: CASSAWPSATGELFF

j_call: TRBJ2-7
d_call: TRBD1
clone_size: -
v_call: TRBV27
cdr3_nt: TGTGCCAGCAGACCGGGACAGATCTCCTACGAGCAGTACTTC
cdr3_aa: CASRPGQISYEQYF